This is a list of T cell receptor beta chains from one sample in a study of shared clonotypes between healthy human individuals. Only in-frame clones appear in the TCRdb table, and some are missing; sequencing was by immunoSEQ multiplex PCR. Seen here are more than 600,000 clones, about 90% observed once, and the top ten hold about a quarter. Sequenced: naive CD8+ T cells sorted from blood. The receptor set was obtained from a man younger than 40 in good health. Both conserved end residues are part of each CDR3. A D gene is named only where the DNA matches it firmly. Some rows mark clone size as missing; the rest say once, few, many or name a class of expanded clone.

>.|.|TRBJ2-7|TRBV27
CASSLGAGSYEQYF
TGTGCCAGCAGCCTGGGGGCAGGGTCCTACGAGCAGTACTTC
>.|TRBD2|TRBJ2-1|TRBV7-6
CASSLNLAGGAYNEQFF
TGTGCCAGCAGCTTAAATCTAGCGGGAGGCGCCTACAATGAGCAGTTCTTC
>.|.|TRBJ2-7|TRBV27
CASSLGSGQGQYEQYF
TGTGCCAGCAGTTTAGGTTCGGGGCAGGGGCAGTACGAGCAGTACTTC
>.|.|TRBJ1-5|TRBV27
CASSSIQGPNQPQHF
TGTGCCAGCAGTTCTATACAGGGTCCCAATCAGCCCCAGCATTTT
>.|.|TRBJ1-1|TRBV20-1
CSARDYLEAFF
TGCAGTGCTAGAGACTACCTTGAAGCTTTCTTT
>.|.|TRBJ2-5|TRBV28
CASSLGRRSHQETQYF
TGTGCCAGCAGTTTAGGCAGGAGAAGCCACCAAGAGACCCAGTACTTC
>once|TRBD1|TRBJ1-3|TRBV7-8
CASNNREGAPISGNTIYF
TGTGCCAGCAATAACCGTGAGGGGGCTCCGATCTCTGGAAACACCATATATTTT
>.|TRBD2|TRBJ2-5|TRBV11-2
CASSYTSGQETQYF
TGTGCCAGCAGCTATACTAGCGGACAAGAGACCCAGTACTTC
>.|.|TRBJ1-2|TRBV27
CASSLSRGYGYTF
TGTGCCAGCAGTTTATCACGTGGGTATGGCTACACCTTC
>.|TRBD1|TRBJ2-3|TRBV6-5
CASSTNRGLTDTQYF
TGTGCCAGCAGTACAAACAGGGGTTTGACAGATACGCAGTATTTT
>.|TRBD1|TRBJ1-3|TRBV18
CASSPSGTGGRNTIYF
TGTGCCAGCTCACCTTCCGGGACAGGGGGGCGAAACACCATATATTTT
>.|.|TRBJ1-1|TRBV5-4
CASSYDTEAFF
TGTGCCAGCAGTTATGACACTGAAGCTTTCTTT
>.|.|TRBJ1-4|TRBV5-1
CASRVNLNEKLFF
TGCGCCAGCAGAGTAAACCTGAATGAAAAACTGTTTTTT
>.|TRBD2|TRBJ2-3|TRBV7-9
CASSDLAGGLDTQYF
TGTGCCAGCAGTGACCTAGCGGGAGGGTTAGATACGCAGTATTTT
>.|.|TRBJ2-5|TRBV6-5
CASSSQGDAETQYF
TGTGCCAGCAGTTCCCAGGGAGATGCGGAGACCCAGTACTTC
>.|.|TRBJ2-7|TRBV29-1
CSVVGALSYEQYF
TGCAGCGTTGTAGGGGCATTATCCTACGAGCAGTACTTC
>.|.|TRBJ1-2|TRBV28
CASSSPPGLGQNYGYTF
TGTGCCAGCAGTTCGCCACCGGGACTCGGCCAAAACTATGGCTACACCTTC
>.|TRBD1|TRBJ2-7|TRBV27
CASSLDRGVDEQYF
TGTGCCAGCAGTTTAGACAGGGGTGTCGACGAGCAGTACTTC
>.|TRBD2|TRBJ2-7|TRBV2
CASSESLAGTYEQYF
TGTGCCAGCAGTGAAAGCCTAGCGGGAACCTACGAGCAGTACTTC
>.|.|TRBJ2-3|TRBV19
CASSANRVLQSDTQYF
TGTGCCAGTAGTGCCAACAGGGTTTTACAGTCAGATACGCAGTATTTT
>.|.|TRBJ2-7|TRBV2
CASQNRDPEQYF
TGTGCCAGCCAAAACAGGGATCCCGAGCAGTACTTC
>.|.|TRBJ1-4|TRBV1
CTSSQDDRGLEKLFF
TGCACCAGCAGCCAAGATGACAGGGGATTGGAAAAACTGTTTTTT
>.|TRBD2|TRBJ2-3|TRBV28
CASSALAGITDTQYF
TGTGCCAGCAGTGCACTAGCGGGAATAACAGATACGCAGTATTTT
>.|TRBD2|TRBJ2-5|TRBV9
CASSVGGGREKETQYF
TGTGCCAGCAGCGTAGGGGGCGGGAGAGAGAAAGAGACCCAGTACTTC
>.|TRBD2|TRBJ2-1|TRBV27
CASTRAGTEFF
TGTGCCAGCACCCGAGCGGGGACGGAGTTCTTC
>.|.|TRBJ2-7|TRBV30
CAWSLFSGSEQYF
TGTGCCTGGAGCTTATTCTCTGGAAGCGAGCAGTACTTC
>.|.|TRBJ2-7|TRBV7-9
CASSPSRYEQYF
TGTGCCAGCAGCCCCTCGCGCTACGAGCAGTACTTC
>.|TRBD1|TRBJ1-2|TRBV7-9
CASSPGQGMSYTF
TGTGCCAGCAGCCCCGGACAGGGAATGAGCTACACCTTC
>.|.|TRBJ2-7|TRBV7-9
CASSYGPGESYEQYF
TGTGCCAGCAGCTACGGCCCGGGGGAGTCCTACGAGCAGTACTTC
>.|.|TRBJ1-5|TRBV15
CATSRDRGSNQPQHF
TGTGCCACCAGCAGAGATCGGGGGAGCAATCAGCCCCAGCATTTT
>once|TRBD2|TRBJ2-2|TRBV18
CASRTSGTGELFF
TGTGCCAGCAGGACTAGCGGGACCGGGGAGCTGTTTTTT
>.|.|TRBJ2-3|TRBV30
CAWSVGQGLRDTQYF
TGTGCCTGGAGTGTAGGCCAGGGGCTGCGGGATACGCAGTATTTT
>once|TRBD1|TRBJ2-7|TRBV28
CASATGSDYEQYF
TGTGCCAGCGCGACAGGGTCGGACTACGAGCAGTACTTC
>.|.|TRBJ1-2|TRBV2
CASRGFWGYTF
TGTGCCAGCAGGGGGTTTTGGGGCTACACCTTC